This T cell receptor beta chain emerged from a study of T cell responses to AZD1222 COVID-19 vaccine. Points from the study as a whole: Targeting of unmutated variant regions was reportedly seen in nearly half of spike-specific TCRs. Scientists sampled the repertoires only once the peak T cell response had passed.

As to this clone: Its antigen remains unidentified.

Pooled in the analysis were second doses at about 4 or about 12 weeks. Some clones are missing from TCRdb's copy, which holds only in-frame ones; the method was immunoSEQ multiplex PCR. The data hold approximately 160,000 clones, with about 90% observed a single time. The CDR3 contains 12 residues. Germline CDR1 reads ENHRY; CDR2 reads SYGVKD. V shed 6 bases and J 7 bases; nucleotides not matched to a gene: 1. This rearrangement joins TRBV10-3 to TRBJ1-1, with 11 nucleotides matching TRBD1. The receptor comes from an adult who received the AZD1222 COVID-19 vaccine. This specimen consisted of peripheral blood, obtained 28 days after the second AZD1222 dose. The CDR3 nucleotides are TGTGCCATCAGGGGGACAGGGGGTGAAGCTTTCTTT. This sequence encodes CAIRGTGGEAFF.